Below are 8 T cell receptor beta chains sequenced from a single sample in a study of cytomegalovirus exposure and HLA in healthy donors. Primers for the PCR totalled 60 Vbeta and 13 Jbeta. Assay used: immunoSEQ multiplex PCR; TCRdb lists only in-frame clones, some missing. The sample lists 150,000 to 200,000 clones, over 70% occurring once. The sample taken for sequencing was PBMCs. All receptors come from a boy aged 2 to 10 in good health and CMV-seronegative.

DNA for the CDR3: TGTGCCAGAAGCTTGCCCGGACCGAAGGACTACAAGCAGTTCTTC. Its protein is CARSLPGPKDYKQFF. The J gene is TRBJ2-1, the V gene TRBV5-3; D is perhaps TRBD2 (6 bases). TRBV5-3 qualifies as an ORF whose function is uncertain. V lost 1 base and J 11 bases, leaving 19 bases between the germline ends. This CDR3 is 15 amino acids long.

The chain carries TRBV4-1 and TRBJ2-7; 12 nucleotides line up with TRBD2. The germline CDR1 and CDR2 sequences are MGHRA and YSYEKL. V trimming: 3 bases; J trimming: 2 bases; junction bases outside the gene matches: 5. The CDR3 extends over 16 amino acids. The CDR3 DNA reads as TGCGCCAGCAGCCACGGTAGACTAGCGGGAGCCTACGAGCAGTACTTC. It specifies CASSHGRLAGAYEQYF.

As DNA, the CDR3 is TGTGCCTGGAGTCATCAGGGGCCAGCCTACGAGCAGTACTTC. Its translation is CAWSHQGPAYEQYF. The chain uses TRBV30 and TRBJ2-7, with D possibly being TRBD1 (6 bases). Germline V CDR1 and CDR2: GTSNPN, SVGIG (reference sequence). The CDR3 consists of 14 residues. Between the trimmed V and J ends, which lost 2 bases and 2 bases, there was a span of 13 bases.

The V and J genes are TRBV7-2 and TRBJ2-7; 9 positions match TRBD2. The CDR3 totals 14 residues. Germline V lookup: CDR1 SGHTA, CDR2 FQGNSA. Trimming at V came to 5 bases and at J to 4 bases, leaving 6 bases not matched to a gene. Written as DNA, the CDR3 is TGTGCCAGCAGCCTTAGCGGGAGTTCTTACGAGCAGTACTTC. Its translation is CASSLSGSSYEQYF.

The genes are TRBV6-1 and TRBJ2-4; 8 bases line up with TRBD1. V lost 5 bases to trimming and J lost 0 bases; unmatched junction nucleotides: 3. Per the germline V gene, CDR1 is MNHNS and CDR2 is SASEGT. This CDR3 spans 15 amino acids. CDR3 DNA: TGTGCCAGCAGTCGGACAGGGACAGCCAAAAACATTCAGTACTTC. Amino acids: CASSRTGTAKNIQYF.

This clone was counted a single time. The chain employs TRBV6-5 and TRBJ2-1, with D uncertain. The CDR3 length is 13 residues. V shed 6 bases and J shed 5 bases, with 11 bases lying between them. Germline V CDR1 and CDR2: MNHEY, SVGAGI. CDR3 nucleotide sequence: TGTGCCAGCAGCCTTGCGAGAAACAATGAGCAGTTCTTC. Residues: CASSLARNNEQFF.

This rearrangement joins TRBV18 to TRBJ1-1, with a weak D call TRBD1 (6 bases). In germline, CDR1 is KGHSH, CDR2 LQKENI. The V end lost 0 bases, the J end lost 5 bases, and 10 bases lay between the germline ends. CDR3 size: 14 residues. The DNA of the CDR3 is TGTGCCAGCTCACCACCGAGGGGGAGAACTGAAGCTTTCTTT. Its translation is CASSPPRGRTEAFF. Using reference TRBV18 and TRBJ1-1 for the parts outside the CDR3, the full variable domain is NAGVMQNPRHLVRRRGQEARLRCSPMKGHSHVYWYRQLPEEGLKFMVYLQKENIIDESGMPKERFSAEFPKEGPSILRIQQVVRGDSAAYFCASSPPRGRTEAFFGQGTRLTVV.

This chain uses TRBV19 with TRBJ1-1; D is uncertain. The length of the CDR3 is 13 residues. Germline V gene sequence: CDR1 LNHDA, CDR2 SQIVND (reference sequence). Trimming stripped 1 base from V and 0 bases from J, with 3 bases between. CDR3 bases: TGTGCCAGTAGTATAGCGGTGAACACTGAAGCTTTCTTT. It specifies CASSIAVNTEAFF.